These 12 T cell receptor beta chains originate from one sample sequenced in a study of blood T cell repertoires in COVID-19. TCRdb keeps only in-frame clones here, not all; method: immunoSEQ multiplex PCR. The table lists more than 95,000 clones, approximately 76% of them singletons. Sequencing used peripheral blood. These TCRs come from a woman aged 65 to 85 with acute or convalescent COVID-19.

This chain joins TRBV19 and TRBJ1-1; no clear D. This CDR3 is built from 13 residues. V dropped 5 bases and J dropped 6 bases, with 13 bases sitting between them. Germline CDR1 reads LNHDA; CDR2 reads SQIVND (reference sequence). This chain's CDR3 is CASSPLGIAEAFF. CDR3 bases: TGTGCCAGTAGTCCCCTCGGGATTGCTGAAGCTTTCTTT.

CDR3 amino acids: CASSRTGTGGNTEAFF. The CDR3 coding sequence is TGCGCCAGCAGCCGAACCGGGACAGGGGGGAACACTGAAGCTTTCTTT. The chain recombines TRBV4-3 with TRBJ1-1, with 11 bases aligning to TRBD1. CDR1 and CDR2 (germline): LGHNA, YSLEER. V lost 4 bases and J lost 1; bases outside the gene matches: 5. This CDR3 region has 16 residues.

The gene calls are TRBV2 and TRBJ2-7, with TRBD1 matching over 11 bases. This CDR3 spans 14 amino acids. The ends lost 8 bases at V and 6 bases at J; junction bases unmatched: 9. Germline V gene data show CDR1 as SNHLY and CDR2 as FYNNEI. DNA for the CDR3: TGTGCCAGCCGAGGGACAGGGGGTAGGGGCGAGCAGTACTTC. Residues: CASRGTGGRGEQYF.

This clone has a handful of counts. CDR3 nucleotides: TGCGCCAGCAGCTTGACTCCCGGGACAGGGGCGTACACCTTC. It codes for CASSLTPGTGAYTF. This sequence joins TRBV5-1 and TRBJ1-2, with 10 bases matching TRBD1. The CDR3 consists of 14 residues. From germline, CDR1 is SGHRS and CDR2 YFSETQ. V gave up 1 base and J gave up 11 bases; unmatched junction bases: 8. Supplemented by reference TRBV5-1 and TRBJ1-2, the full variable domain reads KAGVTQTPRYLIKTRGQQVTLSCSPISGHRSVSWYQQTPGQGLQFLFEYFSETQRNKGNFPGRFSGRQFSNSRSEMNVSTLELGDSALYLCASSLTPGTGAYTFGSGTRLTVV.

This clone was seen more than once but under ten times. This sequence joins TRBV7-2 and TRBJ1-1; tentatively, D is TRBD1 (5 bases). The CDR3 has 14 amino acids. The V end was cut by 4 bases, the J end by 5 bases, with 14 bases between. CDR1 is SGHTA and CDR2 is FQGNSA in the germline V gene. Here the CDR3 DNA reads TGTGCCAGCAGCTCGGATGGGGGGATTACTGAAGCTTTCTTT. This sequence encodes CASSSDGGITEAFF.

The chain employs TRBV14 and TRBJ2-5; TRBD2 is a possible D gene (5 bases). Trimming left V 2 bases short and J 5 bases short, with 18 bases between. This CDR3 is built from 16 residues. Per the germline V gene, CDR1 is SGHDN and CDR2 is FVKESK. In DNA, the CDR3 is TGTGCCAGCAGCCAACGAGTAACCGGGGTAAGGGAGACCCAGTACTTC. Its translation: CASSQRVTGVRETQYF.

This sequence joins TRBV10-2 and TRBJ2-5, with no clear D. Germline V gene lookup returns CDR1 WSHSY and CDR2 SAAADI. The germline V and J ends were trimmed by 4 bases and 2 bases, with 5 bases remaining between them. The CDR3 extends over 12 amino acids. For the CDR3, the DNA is TGCGCCAGCAGTGGCCAGCAAGAGACCCAGTACTTC. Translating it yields CASSGQQETQYF.

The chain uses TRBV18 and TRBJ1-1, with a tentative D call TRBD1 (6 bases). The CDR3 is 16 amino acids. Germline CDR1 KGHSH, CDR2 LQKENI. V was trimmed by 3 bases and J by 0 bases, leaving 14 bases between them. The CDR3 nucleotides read TGTGCCAGCTCACCGGATGCGGGGGGCATGAACACTGAAGCTTTCTTT. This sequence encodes CASSPDAGGMNTEAFF.

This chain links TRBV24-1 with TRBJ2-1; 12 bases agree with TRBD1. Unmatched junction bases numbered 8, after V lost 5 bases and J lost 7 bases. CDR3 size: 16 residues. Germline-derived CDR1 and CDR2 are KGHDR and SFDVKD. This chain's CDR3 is CATSGPGQGALNEQFF. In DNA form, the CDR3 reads TGTGCCACCAGTGGTCCGGGACAGGGGGCATTAAATGAGCAGTTCTTC.

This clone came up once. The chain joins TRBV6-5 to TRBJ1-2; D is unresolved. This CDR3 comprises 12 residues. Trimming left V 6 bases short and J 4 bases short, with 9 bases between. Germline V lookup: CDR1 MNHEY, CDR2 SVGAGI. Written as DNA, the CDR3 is TGTGCCAGCAGACCACATCTCTATGGCTACACCTTC. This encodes CASRPHLYGYTF.

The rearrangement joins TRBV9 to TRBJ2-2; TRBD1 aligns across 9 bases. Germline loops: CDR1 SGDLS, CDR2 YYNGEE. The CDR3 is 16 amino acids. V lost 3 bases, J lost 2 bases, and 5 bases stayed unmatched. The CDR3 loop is CASSDDRGGNTGELFF. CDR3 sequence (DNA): TGTGCCAGCAGCGACGACAGGGGGGGAAACACCGGGGAGCTGTTTTTT.

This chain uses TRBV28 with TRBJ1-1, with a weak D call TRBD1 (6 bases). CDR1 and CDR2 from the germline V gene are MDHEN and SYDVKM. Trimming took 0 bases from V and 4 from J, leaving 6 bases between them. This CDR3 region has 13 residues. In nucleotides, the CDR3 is TGTGCCAGCAGTTTATGGGGGGCCACTGAAGCTTTCTTT. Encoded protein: CASSLWGATEAFF.